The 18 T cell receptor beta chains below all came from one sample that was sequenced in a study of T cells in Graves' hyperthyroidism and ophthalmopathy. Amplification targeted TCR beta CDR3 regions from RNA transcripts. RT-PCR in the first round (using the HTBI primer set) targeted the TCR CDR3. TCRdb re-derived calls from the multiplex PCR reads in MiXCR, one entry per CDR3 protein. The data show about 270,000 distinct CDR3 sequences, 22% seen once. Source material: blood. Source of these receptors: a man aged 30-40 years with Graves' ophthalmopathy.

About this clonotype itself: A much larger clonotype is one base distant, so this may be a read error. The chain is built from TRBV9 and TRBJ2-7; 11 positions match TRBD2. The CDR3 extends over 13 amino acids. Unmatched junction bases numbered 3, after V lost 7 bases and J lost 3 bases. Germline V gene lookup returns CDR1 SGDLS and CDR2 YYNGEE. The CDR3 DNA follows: TGTGCCAGCGGGGGGACTAGCGGCTACGAGCAGTACTTC. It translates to CASGGTSGYEQYF.

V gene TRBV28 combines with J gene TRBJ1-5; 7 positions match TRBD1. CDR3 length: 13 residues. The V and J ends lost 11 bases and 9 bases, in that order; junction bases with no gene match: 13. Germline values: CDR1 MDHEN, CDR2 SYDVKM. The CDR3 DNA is TGTGCCCCCAGGACGGGACAGCCATGGCCCCAGCATTTT. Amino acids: CAPRTGQPWPQHF.

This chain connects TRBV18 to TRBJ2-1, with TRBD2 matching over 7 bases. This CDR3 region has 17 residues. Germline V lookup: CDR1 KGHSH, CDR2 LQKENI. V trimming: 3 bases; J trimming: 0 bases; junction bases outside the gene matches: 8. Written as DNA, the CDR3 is TGTGCCAGCTCACCGCAACTAGCGTCGAGCTCCTACAATGAGCAGTTCTTC. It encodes CASSPQLASSSYNEQFF.

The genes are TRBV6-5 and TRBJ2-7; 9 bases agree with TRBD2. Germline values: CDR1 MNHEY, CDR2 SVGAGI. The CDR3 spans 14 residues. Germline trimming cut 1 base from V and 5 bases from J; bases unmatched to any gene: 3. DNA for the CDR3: TGTGCCAGCAGTTACTTAGCGGGAGTTGACGAGCAGTACTTC. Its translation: CASSYLAGVDEQYF.

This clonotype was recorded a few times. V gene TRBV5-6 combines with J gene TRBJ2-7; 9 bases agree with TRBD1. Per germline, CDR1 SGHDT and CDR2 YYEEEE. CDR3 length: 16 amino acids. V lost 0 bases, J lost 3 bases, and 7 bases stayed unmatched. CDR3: CASSLGGQGSVYEQYF. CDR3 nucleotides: TGTGCCAGCAGCTTGGGGGGACAGGGTTCCGTCTACGAGCAGTACTTC. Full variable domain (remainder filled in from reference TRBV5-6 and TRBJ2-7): DAGVTQSPTHLIKTRGQQVTLRCSPKSGHDTVSWYQQALGQGPQFIFQYYEEEERQRGNFPDRFSGHQFPNYSSELNVNALLLGDSALYLCASSLGGQGSVYEQYFGPGTRLTVT.

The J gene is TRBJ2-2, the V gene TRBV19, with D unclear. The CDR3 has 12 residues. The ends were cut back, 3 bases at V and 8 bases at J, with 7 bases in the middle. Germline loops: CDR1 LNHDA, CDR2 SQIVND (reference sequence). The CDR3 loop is CASSISWGELFF. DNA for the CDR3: TGTGCCAGTAGTATTTCGTGGGGGGAGCTGTTTTTT. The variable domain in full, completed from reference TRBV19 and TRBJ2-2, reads DGGITQSPKYLFRKEGQNVTLSCEQNLNHDAMYWYRQDPGQGLRLIYYSQIVNDFQKGDIAEGYSVSREKKESFPLTVTSAQKNPTAFYLCASSISWGELFFGEGSRLTVL.

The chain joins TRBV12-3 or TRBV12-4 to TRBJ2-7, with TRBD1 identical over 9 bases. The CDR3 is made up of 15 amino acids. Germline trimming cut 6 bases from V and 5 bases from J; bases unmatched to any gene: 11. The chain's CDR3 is CASSFAGTGSHEQYF. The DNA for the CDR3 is TGTGCCAGCAGCTTTGCCGGGACAGGGAGCCACGAGCAGTACTTC.

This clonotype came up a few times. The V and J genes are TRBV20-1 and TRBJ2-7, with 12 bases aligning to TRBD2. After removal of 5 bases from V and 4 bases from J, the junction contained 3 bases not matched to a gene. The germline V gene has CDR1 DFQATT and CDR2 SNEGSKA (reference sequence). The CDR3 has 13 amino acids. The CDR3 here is CSALGTSGYEQYF. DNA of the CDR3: TGCAGTGCTCTTGGGACTAGCGGGTACGAGCAGTACTTC.

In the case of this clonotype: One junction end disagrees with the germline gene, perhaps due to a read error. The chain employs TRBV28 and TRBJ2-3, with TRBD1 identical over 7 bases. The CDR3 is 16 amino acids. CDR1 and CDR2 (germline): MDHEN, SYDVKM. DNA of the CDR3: TGCGCCAGCACCCCGAGACAGGGCACTATTACAGATACGCAGTATTTT. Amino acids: CASTPRQGTITDTQYF.

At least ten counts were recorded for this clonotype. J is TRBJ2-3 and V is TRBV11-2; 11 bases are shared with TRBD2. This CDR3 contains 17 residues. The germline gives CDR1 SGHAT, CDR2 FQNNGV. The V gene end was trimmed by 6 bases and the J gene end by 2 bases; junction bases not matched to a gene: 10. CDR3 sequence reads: CASSQRGTSGPTDTQYF. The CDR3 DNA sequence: TGTGCCAGCAGTCAAAGAGGGACTAGCGGACCCACAGATACGCAGTATTTT. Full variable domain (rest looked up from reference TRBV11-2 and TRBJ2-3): EAGVAQSPRYKIIEKRQSVAFWCNPISGHATLYWYQQILGQGPKLLIQFQNNGVVDDSQLPKDRFSAERLKGVDSTLKIQPAKLEDSAVYLCASSQRGTSGPTDTQYFGPGTRLTVL.

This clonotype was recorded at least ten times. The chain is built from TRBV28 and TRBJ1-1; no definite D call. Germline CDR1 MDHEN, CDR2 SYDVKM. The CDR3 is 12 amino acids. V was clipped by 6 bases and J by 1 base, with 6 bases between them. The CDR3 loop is CASSSWNTEAFF. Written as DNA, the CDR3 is TGTGCCAGCAGCAGTTGGAACACTGAAGCTTTCTTT.

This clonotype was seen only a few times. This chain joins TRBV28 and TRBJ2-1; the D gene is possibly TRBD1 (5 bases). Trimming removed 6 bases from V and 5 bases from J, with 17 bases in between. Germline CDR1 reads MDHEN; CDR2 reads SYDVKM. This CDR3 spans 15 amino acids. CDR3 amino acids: CASRKTGTLDNEQFF. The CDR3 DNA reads TGTGCCAGCAGAAAAACAGGAACCCTCGACAATGAGCAGTTCTTC.

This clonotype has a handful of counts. DNA of the CDR3: TGTGCCAGCAGCCCCGGGGCAGGGAACGAAAAACTGTTTTTT. This codes for CASSPGAGNEKLFF. The gene calls are TRBV5-6 and TRBJ1-4; possibly TRBD1 for D (5 bases). Germline lookup yields CDR1 SGHDT and CDR2 YYEEEE. The germline V and J ends were trimmed by 4 bases and 8 bases, with 15 bases remaining between them. The CDR3 consists of 14 residues.

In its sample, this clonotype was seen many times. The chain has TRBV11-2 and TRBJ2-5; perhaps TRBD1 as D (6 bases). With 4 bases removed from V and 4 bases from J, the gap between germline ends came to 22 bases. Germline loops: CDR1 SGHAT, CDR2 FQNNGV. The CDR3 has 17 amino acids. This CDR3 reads CASSYQTGLMRGETQYF. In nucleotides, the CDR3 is TGTGCCAGCAGCTACCAGACAGGCCTCATGAGAGGAGAGACCCAGTACTTC.

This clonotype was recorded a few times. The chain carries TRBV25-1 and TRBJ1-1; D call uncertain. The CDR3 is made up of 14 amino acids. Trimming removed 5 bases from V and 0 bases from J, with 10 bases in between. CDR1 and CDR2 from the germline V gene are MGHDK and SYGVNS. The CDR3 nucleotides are TGTGCCAGCAGTACCATCGACTTGAACACTGAAGCTTTCTTT. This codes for CASSTIDLNTEAFF.

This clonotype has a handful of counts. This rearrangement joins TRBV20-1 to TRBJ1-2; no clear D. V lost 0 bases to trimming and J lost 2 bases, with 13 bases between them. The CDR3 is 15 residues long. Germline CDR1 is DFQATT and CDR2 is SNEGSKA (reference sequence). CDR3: CSARDLRQTNYGYTF. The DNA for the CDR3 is TGCAGTGCTAGAGATCTCCGGCAGACCAACTATGGCTACACCTTC.

The CDR3 DNA follows: TGCGCCAGCAGCTTCGGCAGTGCGATAGAGCAGTACTTC. It yields the protein CASSFGSAIEQYF. This sequence joins TRBV5-1 and TRBJ2-7; D unclear. V was shortened by 2 bases and J by 7 bases, with 13 bases between the two germline ends. The germline gives CDR1 SGHRS, CDR2 YFSETQ. CDR3 size: 13 residues.

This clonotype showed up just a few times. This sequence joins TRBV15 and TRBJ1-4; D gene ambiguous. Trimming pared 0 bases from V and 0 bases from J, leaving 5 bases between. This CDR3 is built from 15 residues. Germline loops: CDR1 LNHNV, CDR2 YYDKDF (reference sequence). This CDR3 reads CATSRDGTTNEKLFF. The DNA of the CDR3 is TGTGCCACCAGCAGAGATGGAACAACTAATGAAAAACTGTTTTTT.